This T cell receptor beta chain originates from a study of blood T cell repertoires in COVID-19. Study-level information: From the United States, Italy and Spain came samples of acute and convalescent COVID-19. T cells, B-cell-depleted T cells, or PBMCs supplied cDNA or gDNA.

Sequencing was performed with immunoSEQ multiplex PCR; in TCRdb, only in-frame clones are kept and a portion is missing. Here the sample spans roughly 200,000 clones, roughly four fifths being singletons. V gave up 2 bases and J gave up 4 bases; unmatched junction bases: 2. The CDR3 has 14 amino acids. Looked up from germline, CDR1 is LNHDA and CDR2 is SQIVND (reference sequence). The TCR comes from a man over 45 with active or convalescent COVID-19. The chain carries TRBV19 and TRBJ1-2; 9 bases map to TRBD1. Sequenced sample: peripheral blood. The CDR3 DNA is TGTGCCAGTAGTATAAGGGACAGGGCCTATGGCTACACCTTC. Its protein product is CASSIRDRAYGYTF.